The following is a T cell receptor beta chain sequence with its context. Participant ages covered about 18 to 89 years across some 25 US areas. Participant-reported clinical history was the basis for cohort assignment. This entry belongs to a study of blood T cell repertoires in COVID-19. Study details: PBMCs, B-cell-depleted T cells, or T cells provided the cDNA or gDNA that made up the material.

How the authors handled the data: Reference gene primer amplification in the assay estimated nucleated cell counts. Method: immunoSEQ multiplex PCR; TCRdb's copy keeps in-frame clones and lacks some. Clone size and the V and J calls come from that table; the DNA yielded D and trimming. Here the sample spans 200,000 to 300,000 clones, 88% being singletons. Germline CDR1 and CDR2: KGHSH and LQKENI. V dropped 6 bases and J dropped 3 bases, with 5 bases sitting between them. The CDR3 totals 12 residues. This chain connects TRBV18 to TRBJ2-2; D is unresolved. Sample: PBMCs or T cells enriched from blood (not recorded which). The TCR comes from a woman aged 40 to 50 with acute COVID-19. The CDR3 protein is CASSQYTGELFF. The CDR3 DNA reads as TGTGCCAGCTCCCAGTACACCGGGGAGCTGTTTTTT.